The 30 T cell receptor beta chains reported below all come from one sample, sequenced in a study of T cells in narcolepsy. TCRdb's copy holds only in-frame clones and misses some; the assay was immunoSEQ multiplex PCR. The sample has about 33,000 clones, roughly 90% seen once. The sample consisted of CD45RA- memory CD4+ T cells from PBMCs. These TCRs come from a human donor with narcolepsy.

V gene TRBV6-5 combines with J gene TRBJ2-2; 9 nucleotides agree with TRBD1. This CDR3 comprises 14 residues. Germline trimming cut 9 bases from V and 9 bases from J; bases unmatched to any gene: 11. Germline CDR1 is MNHEY and CDR2 is SVGAGI. CDR3 DNA sequence: TGTGCCAGTCAGCCGACAGGGGGATTAAGGGAGCTGTTTTTT. This encodes CASQPTGGLRELFF.

The chain combines TRBV6-5 with TRBJ2-7, with D unresolved. Germline CDR1 reads MNHEY; CDR2 reads SVGAGI. V was trimmed by 7 bases and J by 0 bases, leaving 10 bases between them. This CDR3 region has 13 residues. The CDR3 bases are TGTGCCAGCAAATCGGTTAGCTCCTACGAGCAGTACTTC. Translated, it gives CASKSVSSYEQYF.

This clone occurred once. The chain employs TRBV30 and TRBJ1-1; no clear D gene. Germline CDR1 GTSNPN, CDR2 SVGIG (reference sequence). The CDR3 has 14 amino acids. V was shortened by 5 bases and J by 4 bases, with 17 bases between the two germline ends. CDR3 sequence reads: CAWEEEGRRTEAFF. CDR3 coding DNA: TGTGCCTGGGAGGAGGAGGGAAGACGCACTGAAGCTTTCTTT.

J is TRBJ2-6 and V is TRBV19, with 10 bases aligning to TRBD2. The J segment lost 0 bases and the V segment lost 5 bases, leaving 22 bases of the junction unmatched. The CDR3 is made up of 23 amino acids. The germline V gene encodes CDR1 LNHDA and CDR2 SQIVND (reference sequence). This CDR3 reads CASSPQGPSLRLAGISGANVLTF. CDR3 bases: TGTGCCAGTAGTCCCCAGGGACCCTCCCTTAGACTAGCGGGTATCTCTGGGGCCAACGTCCTGACTTTC.

This chain links TRBV18 with TRBJ1-1; D uncertain. The CDR3 loop spans 13 amino acids. The germline CDR1 and CDR2 sequences are KGHSH and LQKENI. Trimming shortened V by 6 bases and J by 1 base, and 9 bases separated the two germline ends. The CDR3 DNA follows: TGTGCCAGCTCCGTTGGACGGAACACTGAAGCTTTCTTT. It translates to CASSVGRNTEAFF. Full variable domain (remainder filled in from reference TRBV18 and TRBJ1-1): NAGVMQNPRHLVRRRGQEARLRCSPMKGHSHVYWYRQLPEEGLKFMVYLQKENIIDESGMPKERFSAEFPKEGPSILRIQQVVRGDSAAYFCASSVGRNTEAFFGQGTRLTVV.

This chain joins TRBV19 and TRBJ2-1; 10 bases are shared with TRBD1. The CDR3 extends over 14 amino acids. The germline V gene has CDR1 LNHDA and CDR2 SQIVND (reference sequence). Unmatched junction bases numbered 3, after V lost 4 bases and J lost 6 bases. The CDR3 sequence: CASSRGQGGNEQFF. CDR3 sequence (DNA): TGTGCCAGTAGTAGAGGACAGGGGGGCAATGAGCAGTTCTTC. Filled out from reference TRBV19 and TRBJ2-1, the complete variable domain reads DGGITQSPKYLFRKEGQNVTLSCEQNLNHDAMYWYRQDPGQGLRLIYYSQIVNDFQKGDIAEGYSVSREKKESFPLTVTSAQKNPTAFYLCASSRGQGGNEQFFGPGTRLTVL.

The J gene is TRBJ1-2, the V gene TRBV30; a weak D match, TRBD1 (6 bases). Trimming pared 3 bases from V and 6 bases from J, leaving 11 bases between. The CDR3 runs to 12 residues. CDR1 is GTSNPN, CDR2 SVGIG, per germline (reference sequence). CDR3 DNA: TGTGCCTGGAGCCCCAGGACAGATGGCTACACCTTC. It specifies CAWSPRTDGYTF.

This chain's CDR3 is CASRSGSSYEQYF. The CDR3 coding sequence is TGTGCCAGCAGGTCAGGGAGCTCCTACGAGCAGTACTTC. The chain employs TRBV28 and TRBJ2-7; the D call may be TRBD1 or TRBD2 (5 bases each). This CDR3 comprises 13 residues. Germline values: CDR1 MDHEN, CDR2 SYDVKM. V was cut by 6 bases and J by 0 bases, with 9 bases left in between.

The genes are TRBV9 and TRBJ1-3, with TRBD1 as a possible D gene (5 bases). The CDR3 covers 14 residues. V was shortened by 6 bases and J by 0 bases, with 10 bases between the two germline ends. From germline, CDR1 is SGDLS and CDR2 YYNGEE. The CDR3 DNA is TGTGCCAGCAAACCAGGGAGCTCTGGAAACACCATATATTTT. Its protein product is CASKPGSSGNTIYF.

The V call is TRBV27, the J call TRBJ1-5, with 7 bases identical to TRBD1. CDR1 MNHEY and CDR2 SMNVEV come from the germline V gene (reference sequence). The J segment lost 4 bases and the V segment lost 5 bases, leaving 5 bases of the junction unmatched. This CDR3 is 14 amino acids long. CDR3 sequence: CASSPRRGNQPQHF. DNA for the CDR3: TGTGCCAGCAGTCCCCGCAGGGGGAATCAGCCCCAGCATTTT.

V is TRBV30 and J is TRBJ1-6; tentative D call: TRBD1 (5 bases). CDR3 size: 15 residues. The germline V gene encodes CDR1 GTSNPN and CDR2 SVGIG (reference sequence). The ends were cut back, 1 base at V and 8 bases at J, with 15 bases in the middle. The CDR3 bases are TGTGCCTGGAGTGGGTACAGGAGCCGAGATTCACCCCTCCACTTT. This sequence encodes CAWSGYRSRDSPLHF. Drawing the rest from reference TRBV30 and TRBJ1-6, the complete variable domain is SQTIHQWPATLVQPVGSPLSLECTVEGTSNPNLYWYRQAAGRGLQLLFYSVGIGQISSEVPQNLSASRPQDRQFILSSKKLLLSDSGFYLCAWSGYRSRDSPLHFGNGTRLTVT.

V and J are TRBV7-2 and TRBJ1-1; D is unresolved. The CDR3 has 14 residues. The V gene lost 1 base and the J gene lost 7 bases, with 13 bases spanning the gap. Germline-derived CDR1 and CDR2 are SGHTA and FQGNSA. The CDR3 DNA is TGTGCCAGCAGCTTAGGCCATGGACCCAATGAAGCTTTCTTT. This sequence encodes CASSLGHGPNEAFF.

This clone has a handful of counts. The rearrangement uses TRBV2 and TRBJ2-3; 9 positions match TRBD2. The CDR3 totals 16 residues. The germline gives CDR1 SNHLY, CDR2 FYNNEI. V shed 4 bases, J shed 6 bases, and the junction held 11 bases outside the gene matches. The CDR3 reads CASSGAAGGVPDTQYF. The DNA of the CDR3 is TGTGCCAGCAGTGGGGCAGCGGGGGGAGTTCCGGATACGCAGTATTTT.

The V and J genes are TRBV5-1 and TRBJ2-1, with D hard to call. The germline V gene encodes CDR1 SGHRS and CDR2 YFSETQ. The CDR3 is made up of 17 amino acids. Trimming removed 4 bases at V and 4 bases at J, with 21 bases between. DNA for the CDR3: TGCGCCAGCAGCCCCACCTCCCGCCTCACGAGTTACAATGAGCAGTTCTTC. Protein sequence: CASSPTSRLTSYNEQFF. The full variable domain, rest sourced from reference TRBV5-1 and TRBJ2-1, is KAGVTQTPRYLIKTRGQQVTLSCSPISGHRSVSWYQQTPGQGLQFLFEYFSETQRNKGNFPGRFSGRQFSNSRSEMNVSTLELGDSALYLCASSPTSRLTSYNEQFFGPGTRLTVL.

The chain is built from TRBV19 and TRBJ1-2; no clear D gene. The length of the CDR3 is 14 residues. The germline V and J ends were trimmed by 4 bases and 4 bases, with 13 bases remaining between them. Germline CDR1 and CDR2: LNHDA and SQIVND (reference sequence). Here the CDR3 DNA reads TGTGCCAGTAGTAAAGGCAGGCAGCCCTATGGCTACACCTTC. It codes for CASSKGRQPYGYTF.

The V and J genes are TRBV7-3 and TRBJ2-1; TRBD2 agrees at 7 bases. This CDR3 has 15 amino acids. With V trimmed by 4 bases and J by 7 bases, 10 bases remained unmatched. Germline values: CDR1 SGHTA, CDR2 FQGTGA. CDR3 sequence: CASSSTRTSLNEQFF. The CDR3 coding sequence is TGTGCCAGCAGCTCCACTCGGACTAGTTTAAATGAGCAGTTCTTC.

In this sample, this clone turned up once. The chain is built from TRBV5-8 and TRBJ2-3; TRBD2 aligns across 9 bases. The V and J ends lost 3 bases and 3 bases, in that order; junction bases with no gene match: 5. This CDR3 is 15 amino acids long. The germline gives CDR1 SGHTS, CDR2 YDEGEE. CDR3 sequence: CASSSGLAPTDTQYF. DNA for the CDR3: TGTGCCAGCAGCTCCGGACTAGCGCCTACAGATACGCAGTATTTT.

This clone was recorded a few times. This chain uses TRBV11-2 with TRBJ2-3; no firm D call. The V end lost 1 base, the J end lost 3 bases, and 8 bases lay between the germline ends. The CDR3 runs 14 residues. CDR1 is SGHAT, CDR2 FQNNGV, per germline. The CDR3 loop reads CASSLAWGTDTQYF. CDR3 DNA sequence: TGTGCCAGCAGCTTAGCTTGGGGAACAGATACGCAGTATTTT.

The V and J genes are TRBV5-6 and TRBJ2-5; D may be TRBD2 (5 bases). Trimming shortened V by 6 bases and J by 2 bases, and 11 bases separated the two germline ends. The CDR3 has 13 amino acids. Germline CDR1 reads SGHDT; CDR2 reads YYEEEE. The CDR3 nucleotides are TGTGCCAGCATTTCGGGAAATCAAGAGACCCAGTACTTC. Amino acids: CASISGNQETQYF.

The chain couples TRBV28 to TRBJ1-3; D is undetermined. CDR3 size: 16 residues. CDR1 MDHEN and CDR2 SYDVKM come from the germline V gene. V shed 3 bases and J shed 2 bases, with 14 bases lying between them. The CDR3 sequence is CASSFGRGRAGNTIYF. The CDR3 nucleotides are TGTGCCAGCAGTTTTGGTCGGGGTAGGGCTGGAAACACCATATATTTT.

The table lists this clone with a few counts. The V and J genes are TRBV5-4 and TRBJ2-1; 7 bases agree with TRBD2. Losses at the gene ends were 1 base for V and 9 bases for J; bases not matched to a gene: 4. The length of the CDR3 is 13 residues. Per the germline V gene, CDR1 is SGHNT and CDR2 is YYREEE (reference sequence). For the CDR3, the DNA is TGTGCCAGCAGCTTGTTCGGGGGGACTGAGCAGTTCTTC. This gives the protein CASSLFGGTEQFF. Full variable domain (rest looked up from reference TRBV5-4 and TRBJ2-1): ETGVTQSPTHLIKTRGQQVTLRCSSQSGHNTVSWYQQALGQGPQFIFQYYREEENGRGNFPPRFSGLQFPNYSSELNVNALELDDSALYLCASSLFGGTEQFFGPGTRLTVL.

V is TRBV4-2 and J is TRBJ1-4; no clear D. Trimming removed 0 bases from V and 6 bases from J, with 11 bases in between. The germline V gene encodes CDR1 LGHNA and CDR2 YNFKEQ. The CDR3 has 15 amino acids. The CDR3 reads CASSQDQVTDEKLFF. The CDR3 region has the DNA TGTGCCAGCAGCCAAGATCAAGTAACAGATGAAAAACTGTTTTTT.

This chain links TRBV5-6 with TRBJ1-5; 7 bases line up with TRBD1. Germline CDR1 is SGHDT and CDR2 is YYEEEE. CDR3 length: 15 amino acids. Trimming cost V 0 bases and J 4 bases; bases outside gene matches: 4. Here the CDR3 reads CASSLGRGLNQPQHF. CDR3 bases: TGTGCCAGCAGCTTGGGTAGGGGGCTTAATCAGCCCCAGCATTTT. The full variable domain, with the rest looked up from reference TRBV5-6 and TRBJ1-5, is DAGVTQSPTHLIKTRGQQVTLRCSPKSGHDTVSWYQQALGQGPQFIFQYYEEEERQRGNFPDRFSGHQFPNYSSELNVNALLLGDSALYLCASSLGRGLNQPQHFGDGTRLSIL.

The chain links TRBV13 to TRBJ1-1, with 8 positions matching TRBD1. The V gene's germline CDR1 is PRHDT and CDR2 FYEKMQ (reference sequence). The CDR3 has 17 residues. Trimming took 3 bases from V and 2 from J; bases not matched to a gene: 11. The CDR3 DNA reads as TGTGCCAGCAGCTTTCGAATGGACAGGGAAACTAACACTGAAGCTTTCTTT. It translates to CASSFRMDRETNTEAFF.

The rearrangement uses TRBV9 and TRBJ1-2; D gene uncertain. CDR1 is SGDLS and CDR2 is YYNGEE in the germline V gene. V was trimmed by 0 bases and J by 4 bases, leaving 16 bases between them. The CDR3 is 16 amino acids. The CDR3 sequence: CASSVEATLNLYGYTF. The CDR3 DNA reads as TGTGCCAGCAGCGTAGAGGCCACTCTCAATCTCTATGGCTACACCTTC.

This clone was detected only once. J is TRBJ1-1 and V is TRBV28, with D possibly TRBD1 on 6 matching bases. Per germline, CDR1 MDHEN and CDR2 SYDVKM. The V end was cut by 5 bases, the J end by 1 base, with 8 bases between. The CDR3 spans 13 residues. CDR3 in DNA: TGTGCCAGCAGTATGGACAGGAACACTGAAGCTTTCTTT. It yields the protein CASSMDRNTEAFF.

The V gene is TRBV4-1, the J gene TRBJ1-1; 7 positions agree with TRBD1. Germline V CDR1 and CDR2: MGHRA, YSYEKL. The V and J ends lost 3 bases and 1 base, in that order; junction bases with no gene match: 5. There are 15 residues in the CDR3. The CDR3 sequence is CASSQVHRGNTEAFF. As DNA, the CDR3 is TGCGCCAGCAGCCAGGTACACAGGGGGAACACTGAAGCTTTCTTT.

The V call is TRBV14, the J call TRBJ1-2; TRBD1 is a possible D gene (5 bases). This CDR3 has 15 amino acids. Germline CDR1 is SGHDN and CDR2 is FVKESK. V was cut by 1 base and J by 6 bases, with 15 bases left in between. CDR3 region: CASSQVARGGDGYTF. The CDR3 bases are TGTGCCAGCAGCCAAGTCGCCCGGGGAGGGGATGGCTACACCTTC. Combining the CDR3 with reference TRBV14 and TRBJ1-2 gives the whole variable domain EAGVTQFPSHSVIEKGQTVTLRCDPISGHDNLYWYRRVMGKEIKFLLHFVKESKQDESGMPNNRFLAERTGGTYSTLKVQPAELEDSGVYFCASSQVARGGDGYTFGSGTRLTVV.

The V and J genes are TRBV7-2 and TRBJ1-1; D perhaps matches TRBD1 (5 bases). Trimming removed 5 bases from V and 3 bases from J, with 16 bases in between. CDR1 is SGHTA and CDR2 is FQGNSA in the germline V gene. This CDR3 contains 15 residues. CDR3 sequence reads: CASSVDKGYHTEAFF. DNA of the CDR3: TGTGCCAGCAGCGTGGACAAGGGGTATCACACTGAAGCTTTCTTT.

The chain carries TRBV7-6 and TRBJ1-5; the D is unclear. The V end lost 3 bases, the J end lost 4 bases, and 7 bases lay between the germline ends. The CDR3 extends over 13 amino acids. CDR1 and CDR2 (germline): SGHVS, FNYEAQ. CDR3 nucleotides: TGTGCCAGCAGCTTTCAGGAGAATCAGCCCCAGCATTTT. This translates into CASSFQENQPQHF.